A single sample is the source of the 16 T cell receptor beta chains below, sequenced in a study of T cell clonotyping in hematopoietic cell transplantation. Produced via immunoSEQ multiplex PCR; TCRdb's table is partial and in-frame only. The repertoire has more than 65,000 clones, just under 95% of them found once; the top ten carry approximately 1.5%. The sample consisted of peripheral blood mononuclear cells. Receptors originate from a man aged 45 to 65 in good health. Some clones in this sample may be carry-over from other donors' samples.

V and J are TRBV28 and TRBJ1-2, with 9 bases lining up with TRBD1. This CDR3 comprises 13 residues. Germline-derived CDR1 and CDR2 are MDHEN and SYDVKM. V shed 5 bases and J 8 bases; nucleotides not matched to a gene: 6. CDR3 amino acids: CASSANRGHGYTF. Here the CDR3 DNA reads TGTGCCAGCAGTGCTAACAGGGGGCACGGCTACACCTTC.

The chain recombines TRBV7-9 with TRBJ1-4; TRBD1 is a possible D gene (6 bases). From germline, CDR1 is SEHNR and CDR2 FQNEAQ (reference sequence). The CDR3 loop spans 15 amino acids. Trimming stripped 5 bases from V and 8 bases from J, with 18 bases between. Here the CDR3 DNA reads TGTGCCAGCAGCGCTTTGGGGGCAGGCAGAGAAAAACTGTTTTTT. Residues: CASSALGAGREKLFF.

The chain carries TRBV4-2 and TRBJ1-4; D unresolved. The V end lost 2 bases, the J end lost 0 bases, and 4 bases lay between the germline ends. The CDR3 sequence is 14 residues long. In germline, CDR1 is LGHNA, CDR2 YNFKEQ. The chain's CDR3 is CASSQQTTNEKLFF. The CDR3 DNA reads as TGTGCCAGCAGCCAACAGACAACTAATGAAAAACTGTTTTTT.

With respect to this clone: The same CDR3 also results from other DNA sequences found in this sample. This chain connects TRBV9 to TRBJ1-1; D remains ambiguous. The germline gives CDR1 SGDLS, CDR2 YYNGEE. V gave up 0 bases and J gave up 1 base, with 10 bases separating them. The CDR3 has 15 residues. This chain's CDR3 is CASSVGSLGNTEAFF. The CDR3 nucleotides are TGTGCCAGCAGCGTAGGTAGCCTTGGGAACACTGAAGCTTTCTTT.

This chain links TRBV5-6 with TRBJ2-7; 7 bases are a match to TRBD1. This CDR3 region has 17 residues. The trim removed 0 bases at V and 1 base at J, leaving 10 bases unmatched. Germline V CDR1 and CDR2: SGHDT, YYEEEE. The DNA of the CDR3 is TGTGCCAGCAGCTTGGGGGGACAGATCAACCCTTCCTACGAGCAGTACTTC. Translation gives CASSLGGQINPSYEQYF. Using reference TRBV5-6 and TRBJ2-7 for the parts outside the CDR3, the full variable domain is DAGVTQSPTHLIKTRGQQVTLRCSPKSGHDTVSWYQQALGQGPQFIFQYYEEEERQRGNFPDRFSGHQFPNYSSELNVNALLLGDSALYLCASSLGGQINPSYEQYFGPGTRLTVT.

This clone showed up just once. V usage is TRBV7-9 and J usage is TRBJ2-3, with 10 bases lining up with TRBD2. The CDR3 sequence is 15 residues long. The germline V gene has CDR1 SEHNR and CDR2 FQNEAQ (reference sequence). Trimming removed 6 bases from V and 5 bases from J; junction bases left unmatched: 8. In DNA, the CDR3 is TGTGCCAGCAGTCCCGTTCTAGCGGGAGTAGATACGCAGTATTTT. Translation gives CASSPVLAGVDTQYF.

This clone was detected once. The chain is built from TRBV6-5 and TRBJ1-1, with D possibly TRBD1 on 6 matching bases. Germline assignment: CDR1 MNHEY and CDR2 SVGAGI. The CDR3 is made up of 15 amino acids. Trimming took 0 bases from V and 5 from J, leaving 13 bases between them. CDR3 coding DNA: TGTGCCAGCAGTTACTCCGCCACAGGGAGTACTGAAGCTTTCTTT. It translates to CASSYSATGSTEAFF.

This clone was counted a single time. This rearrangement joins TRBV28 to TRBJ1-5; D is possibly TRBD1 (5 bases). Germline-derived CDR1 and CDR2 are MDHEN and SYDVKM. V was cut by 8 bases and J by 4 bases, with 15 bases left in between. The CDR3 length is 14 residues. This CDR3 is CASGSGGVNQPQHF. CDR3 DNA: TGTGCCAGCGGGTCGGGGGGGGTTAATCAGCCCCAGCATTTT. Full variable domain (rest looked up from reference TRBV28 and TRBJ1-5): DVKVTQSSRYLVKRTGEKVFLECVQDMDHENMFWYRQDPGLGLRLIYFSYDVKMKEKGDIPEGYSVSREKKERFSLILESASTNQTSMYLCASGSGGVNQPQHFGDGTRLSIL.

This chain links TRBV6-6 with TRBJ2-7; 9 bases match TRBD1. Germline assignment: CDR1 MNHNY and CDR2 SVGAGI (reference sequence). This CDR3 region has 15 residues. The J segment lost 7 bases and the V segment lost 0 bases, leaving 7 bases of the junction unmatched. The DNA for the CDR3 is TGTGCCAGCAGTTACTCGTGGGACAGGGCATGGGAGCAGTACTTC. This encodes CASSYSWDRAWEQYF.

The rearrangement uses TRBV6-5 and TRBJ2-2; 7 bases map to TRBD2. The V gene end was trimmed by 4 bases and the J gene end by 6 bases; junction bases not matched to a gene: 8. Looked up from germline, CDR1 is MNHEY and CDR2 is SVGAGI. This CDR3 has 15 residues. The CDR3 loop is CASSLAGVGAGELFF. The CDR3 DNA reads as TGTGCCAGCAGTTTGGCGGGAGTCGGCGCCGGGGAGCTGTTTTTT.

The CDR3 spells CASRRGDRGTGELFF. The CDR3 nucleotides are TGTGCCAGCAGGAGAGGGGACAGGGGCACCGGGGAGCTGTTTTTT. This rearrangement joins TRBV11-1 to TRBJ2-2; 10 bases agree with TRBD1. CDR1 is SGHAT, CDR2 FQDESV, per germline (reference sequence). The CDR3 is 15 residues long. The J segment lost 4 bases and the V segment lost 6 bases, leaving 5 bases of the junction unmatched.

The CDR3 here is CASSLVGRGYNSPLHF. CDR3 nucleotide sequence: TGTGCCAGCAGCTTAGTAGGGAGAGGCTATAATTCACCCCTCCACTTT. The V call is TRBV7-8, the J call TRBJ1-6; D gene ambiguous. The germline CDR1 and CDR2 sequences are SGHVS and FQNEAQ. This CDR3 is built from 16 residues. V was trimmed by 1 base and J by 3 bases, leaving 10 bases between them.

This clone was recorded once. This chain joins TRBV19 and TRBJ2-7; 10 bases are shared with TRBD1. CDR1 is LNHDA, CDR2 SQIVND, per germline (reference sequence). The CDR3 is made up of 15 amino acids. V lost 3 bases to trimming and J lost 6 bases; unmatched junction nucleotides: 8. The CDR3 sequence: CASSMSGQGTSEQYF. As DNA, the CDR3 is TGTGCCAGTAGTATGTCGGGACAGGGGACATCCGAGCAGTACTTC.

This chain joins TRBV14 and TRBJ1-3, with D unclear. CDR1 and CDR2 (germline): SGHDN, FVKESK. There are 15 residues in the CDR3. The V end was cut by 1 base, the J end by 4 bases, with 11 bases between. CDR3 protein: CASSQVPAPGNTIYF. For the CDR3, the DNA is TGTGCCAGCAGCCAAGTCCCGGCGCCCGGAAACACCATATATTTT.

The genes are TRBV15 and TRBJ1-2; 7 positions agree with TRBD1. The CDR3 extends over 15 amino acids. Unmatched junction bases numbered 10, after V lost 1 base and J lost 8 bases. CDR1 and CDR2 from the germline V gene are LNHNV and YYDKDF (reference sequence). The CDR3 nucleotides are TGTGCCACCAGCAGAGGCTGGGACAGCGGTATGGGCTACACCTTC. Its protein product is CATSRGWDSGMGYTF.

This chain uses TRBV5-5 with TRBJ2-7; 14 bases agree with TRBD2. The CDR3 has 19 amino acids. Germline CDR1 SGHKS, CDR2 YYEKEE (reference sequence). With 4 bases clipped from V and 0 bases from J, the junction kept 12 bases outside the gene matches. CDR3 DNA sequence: TGTGCCAGCAGCGGACTAGCGGGAGGCATCGTCGAAAGCTCCTACGAGCAGTACTTC. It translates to CASSGLAGGIVESSYEQYF.